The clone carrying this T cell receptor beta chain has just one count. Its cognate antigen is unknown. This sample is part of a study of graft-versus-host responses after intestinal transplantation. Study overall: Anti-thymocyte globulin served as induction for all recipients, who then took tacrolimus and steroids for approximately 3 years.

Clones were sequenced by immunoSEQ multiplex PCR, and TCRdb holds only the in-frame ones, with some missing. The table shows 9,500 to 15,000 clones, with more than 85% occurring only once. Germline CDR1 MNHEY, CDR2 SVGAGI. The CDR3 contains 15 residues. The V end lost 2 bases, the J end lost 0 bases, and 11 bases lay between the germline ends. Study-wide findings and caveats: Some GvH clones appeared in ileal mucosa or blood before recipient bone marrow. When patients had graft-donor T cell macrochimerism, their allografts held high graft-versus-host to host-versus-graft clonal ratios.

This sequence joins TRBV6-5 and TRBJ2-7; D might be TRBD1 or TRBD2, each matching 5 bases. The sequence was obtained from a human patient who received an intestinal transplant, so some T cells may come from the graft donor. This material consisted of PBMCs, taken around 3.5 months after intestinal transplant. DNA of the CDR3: TGTGCCAGCAGTTACATGGCAGGGAGCTCCTACGAGCAGTACTTC. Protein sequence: CASSYMAGSSYEQYF.